This T cell receptor beta chain was identified during a study of cytomegalovirus exposure and HLA in healthy donors. For the study at large: The 95 to 150 validation repertoires and the roughly 700 first-cohort repertoires shared a platform, a later analysis reported.

Study-wide results and limits: The authors listed around 150 TCR beta chains as cytomegalovirus-associated. Rarity held for most TCR sequences, but there were some public TCRs that occurred in many donors.

Only in-frame clones appear in the TCRdb table, and some are missing; sequencing was by immunoSEQ multiplex PCR. The profile shows over 85,000 clones, about 95% of them singletons. Comments on this clone: Its antigen is not known.

CDR3 length: 15 residues. Germline CDR1 and CDR2: LGHNA and YSLEER. Trimming pared 1 base from V and 2 bases from J, leaving 11 bases between. The donors were part of the approximately 120-subject validation cohort, which stood apart from the approximately 700-subject first cohort. This chain connects TRBV4-3 to TRBJ2-5; D might be TRBD1 (6 bases). The source of this sequence is a young woman in good health and CMV-seronegative. The material sequenced was PBMCs. CDR3 residues: CASSQVYRAQETQYF. CDR3 nucleotide sequence: TGCGCCAGCAGCCAAGTATACAGGGCGCAAGAGACCCAGTACTTC.